The entry that follows covers one T cell receptor beta chain sequence. What it binds is unknown. This sample was taken from a study of T cell responses to AZD1222 COVID-19 vaccine. Study results and limitations: Sampled repertoires all dated from after the peak T cell response. Reportedly, nearly half the spike-specific TCRs target unmutated variant regions. At baseline, just five to seven AZD1222 recipients tested seropositive. Researchers report vaccine-associated CD4 TCRs spanning spike, with dominance at 160-218 and 743-854.

Only in-frame clones appear in the TCRdb table, and some are missing; sequencing was by immunoSEQ multiplex PCR. The sample has 150,000 or so clones; 80% to 90% are singletons. The ends were cut back, 4 bases at V and 0 bases at J, with 13 bases in the middle. CDR3 size: 16 residues. The germline CDR1 and CDR2 sequences are SGHVS and FQNEAQ. Specimen: peripheral blood, collected on day 0 of AZD1222 vaccination. The genes are TRBV7-8 and TRBJ1-5, with D maybe TRBD1 (5 bases). This sequence was found in an adult in good health. CDR3 loop: CASSSPAGSSNQPQHF. CDR3 sequence (DNA): TGTGCCAGCAGCTCGCCAGCAGGGAGTAGCAATCAGCCCCAGCATTTT.